This TCR beta chain was identified in a study of blood T cell repertoires in COVID-19. The wider study: There were acute and convalescent COVID-19 samples, and they came from the United States, Italy and Spain. From T cells, B-cell-depleted T cells, or PBMCs came the material, which was cDNA or gDNA.

The assay was immunoSEQ multiplex PCR, and TCRdb's table has in-frame clones only and misses some. The sample shows 350,000 to 450,000 clones, around 84% of them seen only once. V was clipped by 1 base and J by 2 bases; unmatched bases: 6. Germline assignment: CDR1 SGHRS and CDR2 YFSETQ. CDR3 size: 16 residues. The TCR comes from a human donor in a cohort sampled during active COVID-19. This sequence joins TRBV5-1 and TRBJ2-3, with 8 bases matching TRBD2. Source material: peripheral blood. The DNA for the CDR3 is TGCGCCAGCAGCTTGAATCTCGGGGGGGCCACAGATACGCAGTATTTT. Amino acid sequence: CASSLNLGGATDTQYF.